This TCR beta chain derives from a study of CD8 T cells in Susac syndrome. Findings of the study overall: TCR sequencing and HLA analysis covered a relatively small number of individuals.

About this clonotype: Its antigen is unidentified.

The junction had 4 bases not matched to a gene; V was cut back by 4 bases and J by 10 bases. The CDR3 is 12 amino acids. Germline CDR1 is MNHNS and CDR2 is SASEGT. Random hexamers were used to reverse transcribe about 0.45 to 1 ug of RNA. TCRdb independently ran MiXCR on the immunoSEQ multiplex PCR reads; one entry per CDR3 protein. The sample gives 40,000 to 55,000 distinct CDR3 sequences, nearly 95% of which show up once; less than 0.55% is in the top ten. V gene TRBV6-1 combines with J gene TRBJ1-1; 9 nucleotides agree with TRBD1. The sequenced sample consisted of CD8+ T cells from PBMCs. The receptor was derived from a human donor in good health. CDR3 coding DNA: TGTGCCAGCAGTGGGACAGGGGTCGTAGCTTTCTTT. It translates to CASSGTGVVAFF.